This T cell receptor beta chain was found in a study of patients and donors after allogeneic stem cell transplantation. MiXCR, run by TCRdb on the RT-PCR reads, gives a single entry per CDR3 protein. The sample gives fewer than 500,000 distinct CDR3 sequences, 16% of which show up once; just over 7% is in the top ten. The CDR3 runs 15 residues. V lost 6 bases, J lost 7 bases, and 8 bases stayed unmatched. This receptor was identified in a human donor who was either an allogeneic HSCT recipient or a stem cell or donor lymphocyte infusion donor (not recorded which). It is not recorded whose cells these are; they may come from a transplant donor. The sample comprised blood, either unsorted or a sorted T cell fraction (not recorded which). J is TRBJ2-1 and V is TRBV12-3 or TRBV12-4; TRBD2 matches at 11 bases. The CDR3 loop reads CASSRTSGPWNEQFF. In nucleotides, the CDR3 is TGTGCCAGCAGCAGGACTAGCGGGCCTTGGAATGAGCAGTTCTTC.